This T cell receptor (beta chain) was found in a study of CD8+CD57+ T cells in acquired aplastic anemia. Study findings and constraints: Controls did not differ significantly from patients in CD8+ Simpson's diversity.

The TCR beta profiling, which covered VDJ combination and CDR3 sequence, was carried out using genomic DNA as the template. MiXCR, run by TCRdb on the reads, gives a single entry per CDR3 protein. The data hold 250,000 to 350,000 distinct CDR3 sequences, with around three fifths observed a single time. About this clonotype itself: The target antigen is unknown.

Looked up from germline, CDR1 is DFQATT and CDR2 is SNEGSKA (reference sequence). The ends were cut back, 0 bases at V and 8 bases at J, with 10 bases in the middle. The length of the CDR3 is 12 residues. The clonotype was recovered from a human donor with severe aplastic anemia or a healthy control (not recorded which). The gene calls are TRBV20-1 and TRBJ1-1, with no clear D. Sequenced material: sorted CD4+, CD8+, or CD8+CD57+ T cells (not recorded which) from PBMCs. The CDR3 here is CSARDIGLEAFF. CDR3 coding DNA: TGCAGTGCTAGAGATATTGGATTGGAAGCTTTCTTT.